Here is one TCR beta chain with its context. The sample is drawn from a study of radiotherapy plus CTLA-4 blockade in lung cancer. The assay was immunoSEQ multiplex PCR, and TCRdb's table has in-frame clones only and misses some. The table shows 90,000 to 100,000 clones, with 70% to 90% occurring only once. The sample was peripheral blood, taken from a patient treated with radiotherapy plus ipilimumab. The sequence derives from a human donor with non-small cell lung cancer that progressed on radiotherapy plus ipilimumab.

CDR3 nucleotide sequence: TGTGCCAGCAGTGAGTGGACAGGGATGCAAGAGACCCAGTACTTC. Its translation is CASSEWTGMQETQYF. V is TRBV6-1 and J is TRBJ2-5; the match to TRBD1 covers 8 bases. The junction had 5 bases not matched to a gene; V was cut back by 3 bases and J by 2 bases. The CDR3 has 15 amino acids. Germline CDR1 is MNHNS and CDR2 is SASEGT.